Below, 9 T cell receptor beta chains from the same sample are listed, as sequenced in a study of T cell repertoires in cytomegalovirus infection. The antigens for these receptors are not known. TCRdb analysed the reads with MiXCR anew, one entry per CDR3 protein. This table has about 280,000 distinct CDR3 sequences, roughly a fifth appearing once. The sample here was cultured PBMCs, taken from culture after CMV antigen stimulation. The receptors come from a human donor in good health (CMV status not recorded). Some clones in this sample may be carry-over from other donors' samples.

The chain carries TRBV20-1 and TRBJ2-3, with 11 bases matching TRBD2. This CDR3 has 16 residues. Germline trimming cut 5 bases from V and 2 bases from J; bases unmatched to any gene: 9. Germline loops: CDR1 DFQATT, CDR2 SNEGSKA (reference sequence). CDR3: CSAPPLAGGHTDTQYF. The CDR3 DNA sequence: TGCAGTGCTCCGCCTCTAGCGGGAGGCCACACAGATACGCAGTATTTT.

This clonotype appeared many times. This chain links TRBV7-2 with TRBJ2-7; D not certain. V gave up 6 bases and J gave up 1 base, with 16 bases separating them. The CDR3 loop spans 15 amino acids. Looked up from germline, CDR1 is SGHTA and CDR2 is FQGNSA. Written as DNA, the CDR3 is TGTGCCAGCAGTTACGACATCTCCCTTTCCTACGAGCAGTACTTC. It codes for CASSYDISLSYEQYF. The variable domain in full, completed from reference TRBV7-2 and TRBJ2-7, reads GAGVSQSPSNKVTEKGKDVELRCDPISGHTALYWYRQSLGQGLEFLIYFQGNSAPDKSGLPSDRFSAERTGGSVSTLTIQRTQQEDSAVYLCASSYDISLSYEQYFGPGTRLTVT.

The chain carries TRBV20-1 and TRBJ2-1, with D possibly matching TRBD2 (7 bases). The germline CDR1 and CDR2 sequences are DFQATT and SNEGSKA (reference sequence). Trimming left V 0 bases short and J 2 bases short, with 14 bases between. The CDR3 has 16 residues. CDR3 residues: CSARDLGGLPYNEQFF. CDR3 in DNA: TGCAGTGCTAGAGATCTGGGGGGGCTCCCCTACAATGAGCAGTTCTTC.

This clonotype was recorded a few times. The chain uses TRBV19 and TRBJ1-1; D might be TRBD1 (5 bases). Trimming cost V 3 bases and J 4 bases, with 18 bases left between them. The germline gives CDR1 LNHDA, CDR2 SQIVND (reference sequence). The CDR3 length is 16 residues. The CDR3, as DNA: TGTGCCAGTAGTATTTCAATTTGGGGGATCGGCACTGAAGCTTTCTTT. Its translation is CASSISIWGIGTEAFF.

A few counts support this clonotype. The CDR3 sequence: CASSWKTEAKNIQYF. CDR3 nucleotide sequence: TGTGCCAGCAGTTGGAAAACAGAAGCCAAAAACATTCAGTACTTC. The chain employs TRBV12-3 or TRBV12-4 and TRBJ2-4; D gene ambiguous. The CDR3 is 15 residues long. V dropped 4 bases and J dropped 0 bases, with 10 bases sitting between them.

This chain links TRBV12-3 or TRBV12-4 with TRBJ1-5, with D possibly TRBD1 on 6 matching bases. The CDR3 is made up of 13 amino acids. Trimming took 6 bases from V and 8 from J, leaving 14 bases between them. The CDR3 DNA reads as TGTGCCAGCAGCGAGACAGGTGGGGAGCCCCAGCATTTT. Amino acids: CASSETGGEPQHF.

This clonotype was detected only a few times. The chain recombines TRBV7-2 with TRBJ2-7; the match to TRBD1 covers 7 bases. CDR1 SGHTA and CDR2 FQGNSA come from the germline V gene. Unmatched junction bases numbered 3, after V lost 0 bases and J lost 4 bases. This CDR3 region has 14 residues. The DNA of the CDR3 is TGTGCCAGCAGCTTAGCGAGGGGGCAGTACGAGCAGTACTTC. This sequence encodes CASSLARGQYEQYF.

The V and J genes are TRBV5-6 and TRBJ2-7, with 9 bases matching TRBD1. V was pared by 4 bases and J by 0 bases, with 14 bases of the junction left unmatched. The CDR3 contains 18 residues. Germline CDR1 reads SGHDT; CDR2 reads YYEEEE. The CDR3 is CASSIHRPGQGISYEQYF. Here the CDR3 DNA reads TGTGCCAGCAGCATCCACAGGCCGGGACAGGGCATCTCCTACGAGCAGTACTTC.

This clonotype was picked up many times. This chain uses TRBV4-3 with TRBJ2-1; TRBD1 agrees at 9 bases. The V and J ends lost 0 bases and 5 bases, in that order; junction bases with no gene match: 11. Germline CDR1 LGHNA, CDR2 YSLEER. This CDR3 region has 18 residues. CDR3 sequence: CASSQEHLGQGKHNEQFF. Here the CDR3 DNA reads TGCGCCAGCAGCCAAGAACATTTAGGACAGGGGAAGCACAATGAGCAGTTCTTC.